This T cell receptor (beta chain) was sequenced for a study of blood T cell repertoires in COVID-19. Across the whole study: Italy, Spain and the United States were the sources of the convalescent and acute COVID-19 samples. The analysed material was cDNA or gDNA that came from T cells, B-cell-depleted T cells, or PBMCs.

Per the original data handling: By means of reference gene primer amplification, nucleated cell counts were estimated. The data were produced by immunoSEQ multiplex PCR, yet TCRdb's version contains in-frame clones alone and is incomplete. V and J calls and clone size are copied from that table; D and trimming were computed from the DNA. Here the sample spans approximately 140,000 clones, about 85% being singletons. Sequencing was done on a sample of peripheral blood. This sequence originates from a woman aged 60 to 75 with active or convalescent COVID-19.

CDR3 sequence: CASSYREGVNGYTF. The CDR3 bases are TGTGCCAGCAGTTACAGGGAGGGGGTAAATGGCTACACCTTC. The V gene is TRBV6-5, the J gene TRBJ1-2, with D possibly matching TRBD1 (6 bases). V was trimmed by 2 bases and J by 6 bases, leaving 13 bases between them. The CDR3 consists of 14 residues. Germline lookup yields CDR1 MNHEY and CDR2 SVGAGI.